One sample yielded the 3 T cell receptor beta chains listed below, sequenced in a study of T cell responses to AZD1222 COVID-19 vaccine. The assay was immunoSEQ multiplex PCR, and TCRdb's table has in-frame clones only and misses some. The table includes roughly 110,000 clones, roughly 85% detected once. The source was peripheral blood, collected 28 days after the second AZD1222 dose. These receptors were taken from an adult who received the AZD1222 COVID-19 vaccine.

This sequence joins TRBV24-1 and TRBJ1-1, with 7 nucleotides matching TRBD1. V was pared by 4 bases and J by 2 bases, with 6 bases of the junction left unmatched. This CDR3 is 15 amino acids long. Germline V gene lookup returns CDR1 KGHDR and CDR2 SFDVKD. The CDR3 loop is CATSDPRTGNTEAFF. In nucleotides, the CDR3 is TGTGCCACCAGTGACCCCCGGACAGGAAACACTGAAGCTTTCTTT.

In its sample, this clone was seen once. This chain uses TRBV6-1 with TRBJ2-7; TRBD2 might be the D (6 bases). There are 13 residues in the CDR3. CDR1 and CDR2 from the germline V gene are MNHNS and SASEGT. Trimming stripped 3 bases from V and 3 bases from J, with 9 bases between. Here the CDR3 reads CASSEGGLYEQYF. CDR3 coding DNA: TGTGCCAGCAGTGAGGGAGGACTCTACGAGCAGTACTTC.

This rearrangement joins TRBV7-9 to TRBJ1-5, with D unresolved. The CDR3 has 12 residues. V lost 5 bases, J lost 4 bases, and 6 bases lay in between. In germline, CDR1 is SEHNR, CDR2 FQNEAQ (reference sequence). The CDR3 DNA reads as TGTGCCAGCAGCCCCTCTAATCAGCCCCAGCATTTT. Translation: CASSPSNQPQHF.